This T cell receptor (beta chain) is from a study of control samples from healthy donors and cancer patients. Trimming stripped 7 bases from V and 5 bases from J, with 9 bases between. The CDR3 has 12 amino acids. The germline V gene encodes CDR1 SNHLY and CDR2 FYNNEI. The data were produced by immunoSEQ multiplex PCR, yet TCRdb's version contains in-frame clones alone and is incomplete. Among about 75,000 clones listed, more than 80% were seen once. The clonotype comes from a man in his fifties or sixties in good health. The sequenced sample was blood. V and J are TRBV2 and TRBJ2-1; a possible D gene is TRBD2 (5 bases). CDR3 coding DNA: TGTGCCAGCAAGAGGGTGGACAATGAGCAGTTCTTC. Its translation is CASKRVDNEQFF.